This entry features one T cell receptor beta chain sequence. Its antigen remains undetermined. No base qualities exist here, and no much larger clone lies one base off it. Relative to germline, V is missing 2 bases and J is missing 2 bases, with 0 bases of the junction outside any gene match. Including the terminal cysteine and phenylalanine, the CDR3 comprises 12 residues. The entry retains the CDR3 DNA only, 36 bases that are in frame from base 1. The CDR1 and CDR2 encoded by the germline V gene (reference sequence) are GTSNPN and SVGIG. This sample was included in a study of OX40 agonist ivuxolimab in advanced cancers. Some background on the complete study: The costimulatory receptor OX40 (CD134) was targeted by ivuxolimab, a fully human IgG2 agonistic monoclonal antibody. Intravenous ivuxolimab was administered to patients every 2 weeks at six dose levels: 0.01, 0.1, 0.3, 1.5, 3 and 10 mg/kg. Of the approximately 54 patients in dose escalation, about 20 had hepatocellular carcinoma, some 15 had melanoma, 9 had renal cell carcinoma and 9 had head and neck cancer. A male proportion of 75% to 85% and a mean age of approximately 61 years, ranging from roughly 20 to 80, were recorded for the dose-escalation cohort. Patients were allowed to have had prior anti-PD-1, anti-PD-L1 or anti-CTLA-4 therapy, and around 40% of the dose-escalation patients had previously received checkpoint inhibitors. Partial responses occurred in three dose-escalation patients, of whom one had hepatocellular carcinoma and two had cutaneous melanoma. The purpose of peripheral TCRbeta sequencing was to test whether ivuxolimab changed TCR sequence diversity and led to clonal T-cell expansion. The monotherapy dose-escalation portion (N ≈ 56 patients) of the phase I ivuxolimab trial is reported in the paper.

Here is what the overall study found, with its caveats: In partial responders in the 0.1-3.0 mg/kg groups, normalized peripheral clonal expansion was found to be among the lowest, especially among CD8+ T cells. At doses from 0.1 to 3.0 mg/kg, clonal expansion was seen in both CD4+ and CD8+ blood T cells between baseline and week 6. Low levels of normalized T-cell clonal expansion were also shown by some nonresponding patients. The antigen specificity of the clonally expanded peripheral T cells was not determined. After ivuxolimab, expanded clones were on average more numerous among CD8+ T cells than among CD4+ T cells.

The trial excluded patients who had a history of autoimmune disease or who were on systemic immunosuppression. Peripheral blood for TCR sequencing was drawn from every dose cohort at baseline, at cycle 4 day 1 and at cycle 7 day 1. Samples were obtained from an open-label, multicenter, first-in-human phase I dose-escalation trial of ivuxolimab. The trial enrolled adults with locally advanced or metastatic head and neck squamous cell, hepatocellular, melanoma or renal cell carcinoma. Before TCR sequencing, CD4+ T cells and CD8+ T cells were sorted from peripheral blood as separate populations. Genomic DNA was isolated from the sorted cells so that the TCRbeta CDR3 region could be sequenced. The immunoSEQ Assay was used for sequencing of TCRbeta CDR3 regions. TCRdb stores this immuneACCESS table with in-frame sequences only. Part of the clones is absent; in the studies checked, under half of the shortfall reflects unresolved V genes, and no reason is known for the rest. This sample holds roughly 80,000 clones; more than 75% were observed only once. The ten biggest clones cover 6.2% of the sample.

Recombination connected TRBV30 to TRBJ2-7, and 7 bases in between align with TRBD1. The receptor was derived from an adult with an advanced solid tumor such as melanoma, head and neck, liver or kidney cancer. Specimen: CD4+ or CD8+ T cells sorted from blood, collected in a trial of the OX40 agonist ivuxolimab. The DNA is TGTGCCTGGAGTACAGGGGCCTACGAGCAGTACTTC. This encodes CAWSTGAYEQYF.